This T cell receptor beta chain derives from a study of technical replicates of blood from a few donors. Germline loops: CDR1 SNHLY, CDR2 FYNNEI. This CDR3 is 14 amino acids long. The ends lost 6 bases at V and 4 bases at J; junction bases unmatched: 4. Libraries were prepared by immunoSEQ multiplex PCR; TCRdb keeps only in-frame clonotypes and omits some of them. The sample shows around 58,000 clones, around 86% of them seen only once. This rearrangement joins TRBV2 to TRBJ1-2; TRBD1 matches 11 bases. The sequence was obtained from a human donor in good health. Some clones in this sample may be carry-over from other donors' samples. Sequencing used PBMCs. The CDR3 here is CASRGDRGFYGYTF. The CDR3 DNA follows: TGTGCCAGCAGGGGGGACAGGGGGTTCTATGGCTACACCTTC. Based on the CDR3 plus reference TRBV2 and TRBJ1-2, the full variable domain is EPEVTQTPSHQVTQMGQEVILRCVPISNHLYFYWYRQILGQKVEFLVSFYNNEISEKSEIFDDQFSVERPDGSNFTLKIRSTKLEDSAMYFCASRGDRGFYGYTFGSGTRLTVV.